The rows below give T cell receptor beta chains drawn from one sample of a study of blood T cell repertoires in COVID-19. Clones were sequenced by immunoSEQ multiplex PCR, and TCRdb holds only the in-frame ones, with some missing. The sample gives some 78,000 clones, roughly 84% of which show up once; around 3.4% is in the top ten. Material for sequencing was peripheral blood. Receptors originate from a man in his fifties with acute or convalescent COVID-19. The CDR3 runs from the conserved cysteine through the conserved F or W. Each record gives: V gene, J gene, D gene, clone size, CDR3 DNA, CDR3 protein. D genes are given only for firm matches. Some rows mark clone size as missing; the rest say once, few, many or name a class of expanded clone.

v_call: TRBV6-2/TRBV6-3; j_call: TRBJ2-7; d_call: TRBD1; clone_size: NA; cdr3_nt: TGTGCCAGCAGTTACCGAGGGACAGGTATCGACGAGCAGTACTTC; cdr3_aa: CASSYRGTGIDEQYF
v_call: TRBV14; j_call: TRBJ2-5; d_call: TRBD2; clone_size: NA; cdr3_nt: TGTGCCAGCAGCGTCGGGACTAGCGGGACGGAGACCCAGTACTTC; cdr3_aa: CASSVGTSGTETQYF
v_call: TRBV15; j_call: TRBJ1-2; d_call: NA; clone_size: NA; cdr3_nt: TGTGCCACCAGCAGATCCAGCTATGGCTACACCTTC; cdr3_aa: CATSRSSYGYTF
v_call: TRBV10-1; j_call: TRBJ2-7; d_call: TRBD2; clone_size: NA; cdr3_nt: TGCGCCAGCAGTGTTAGCGGGAGCTACGAGCAGTACTTC; cdr3_aa: CASSVSGSYEQYF
v_call: TRBV7-9; j_call: TRBJ1-2; d_call: NA; clone_size: NA; cdr3_nt: TGTGCCAGCAGCTTAGCGTTAGATTTGGATGGCTACACCTTC; cdr3_aa: CASSLALDLDGYTF
v_call: TRBV19; j_call: TRBJ1-4; d_call: NA; clone_size: NA; cdr3_nt: TGTGCCACCGGACAATTTGCAACTAATGAAAAACTGTTTTTT; cdr3_aa: CATGQFATNEKLFF
v_call: TRBV29-1; j_call: TRBJ2-7; d_call: NA; clone_size: NA; cdr3_nt: TGCAGCGTTCATGCGGGGAGAGGGGACGAGCAGTACTTC; cdr3_aa: CSVHAGRGDEQYF
v_call: TRBV24-1; j_call: TRBJ2-3; d_call: NA; clone_size: NA; cdr3_nt: TGTGCCACCAGTGATTTAAGGACTCCAGATACGCAGTATTTT; cdr3_aa: CATSDLRTPDTQYF
v_call: TRBV5-3; j_call: TRBJ2-2; d_call: NA; clone_size: NA; cdr3_nt: TGTGCCAGAAGCCAGACATTTGAAACCGGGGAGCTGTTTTTT; cdr3_aa: CARSQTFETGELFF
v_call: TRBV24-1; j_call: TRBJ2-7; d_call: TRBD1; clone_size: NA; cdr3_nt: TGTGCCACCAGTGATTTCTGGACAGGGAGCGAGCAGTACTTC; cdr3_aa: CATSDFWTGSEQYF
v_call: TRBV7-9; j_call: TRBJ1-4; d_call: NA; clone_size: NA; cdr3_nt: TGTGCCAGCAGCAACATGCTTGAAAAACTGTTTTTT; cdr3_aa: CASSNMLEKLFF
v_call: TRBV5-1; j_call: TRBJ2-2; d_call: TRBD1; clone_size: NA; cdr3_nt: TGCGCCAGCACCGGGACAGGGATCCTCGGGGAGCTGTTTTTT; cdr3_aa: CASTGTGILGELFF
v_call: TRBV6-5; j_call: TRBJ2-1; d_call: TRBD2; clone_size: NA; cdr3_nt: TGTGCCAGCAGTTCCGGACTAGCCTCACGGCATGAGCAGTTCTTC; cdr3_aa: CASSSGLASRHEQFF
v_call: TRBV3-1/TRBV3-2; j_call: TRBJ1-2; d_call: TRBD1; clone_size: once; cdr3_nt: TGTGCCAGCAGCCAAGATGGACAGGGTGGGACCTTC; cdr3_aa: CASSQDGQGGTF